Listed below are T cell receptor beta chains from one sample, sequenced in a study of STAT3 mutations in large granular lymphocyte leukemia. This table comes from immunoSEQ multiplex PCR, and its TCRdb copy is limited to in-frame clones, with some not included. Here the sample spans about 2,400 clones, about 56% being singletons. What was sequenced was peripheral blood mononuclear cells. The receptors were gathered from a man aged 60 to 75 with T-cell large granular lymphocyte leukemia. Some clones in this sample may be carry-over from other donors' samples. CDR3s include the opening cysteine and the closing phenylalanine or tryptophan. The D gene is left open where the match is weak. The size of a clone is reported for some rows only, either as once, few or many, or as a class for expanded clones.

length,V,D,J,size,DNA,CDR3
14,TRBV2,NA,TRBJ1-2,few,TGTGCCAGCACAGTCCAGGCCAGGACCTATGGCTACACCTTC,CASTVQARTYGYTF
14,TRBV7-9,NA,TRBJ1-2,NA,TGTGCCAGCAGCCCAGGGGTTTTATCTGCTGGCTACACCTTC,CASSPGVLSAGYTF
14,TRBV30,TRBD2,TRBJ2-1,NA,TGTGCCTGGAGTGTACTAGCGGGGTACAATGAGCAGTTCTTC,CAWSVLAGYNEQFF
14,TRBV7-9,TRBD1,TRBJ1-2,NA,TGTGCCAGCAGCCACACAGGGGCCGTAGGTGGCTACACCTTC,CASSHTGAVGGYTF
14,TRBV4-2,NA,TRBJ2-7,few,TGTGCCAGCAGCCAAGATCTGTTTACCTACGAGCAGTACTTC,CASSQDLFTYEQYF
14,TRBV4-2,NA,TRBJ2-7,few,TGTGCCAGCAGCCAAGAAGGCGGAGTCTACGAGCAGTACTTC,CASSQEGGVYEQYF
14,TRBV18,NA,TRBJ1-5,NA,TGTGCCAGCTCACAGGGAAGAAGCAATCAGCCCCAGCATTTT,CASSQGRSNQPQHF
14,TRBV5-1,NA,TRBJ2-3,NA,TGCGCCAGCAGCTTAGGTCCAGGCACAGATACGCAGTATTTT,CASSLGPGTDTQYF
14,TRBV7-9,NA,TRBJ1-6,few,TGTGCCAGCAGCTTAGTAGAATGGAATTCACCCCTCCACTTT,CASSLVEWNSPLHF
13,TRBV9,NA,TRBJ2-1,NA,TGTGCCAGCAGCGTAGGAGACCAGAATGAGCAGTTCTTC,CASSVGDQNEQFF
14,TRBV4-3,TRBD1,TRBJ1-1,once,TGCGCCAGCAACCAGGGACAGTCGAACACTGAAGCTTTCTTT,CASNQGQSNTEAFF
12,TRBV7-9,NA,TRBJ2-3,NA,TGTGCCAGCAGCTTAGGCCTACCCACGCAGTATTTT,CASSLGLPTQYF
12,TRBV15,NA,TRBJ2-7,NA,TGTGCCACCAGCATCGGGGGTTACGAGCAGTACTTC,CATSIGGYEQYF
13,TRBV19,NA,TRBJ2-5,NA,TGTGCCAGTAGTAGGGGCCGAGCGGAGACCCAGTACTTC,CASSRGRAETQYF
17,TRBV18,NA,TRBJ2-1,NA,TGTGCCAGCTCACCAGGGGTGGGATCCGCCTCCTACAATGAGCAGTTCTTC,CASSPGVGSASYNEQFF
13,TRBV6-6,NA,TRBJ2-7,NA,TGTGCCAGCAAGTTCGGCTTGACCTACGAGCAGTACTTC,CASKFGLTYEQYF
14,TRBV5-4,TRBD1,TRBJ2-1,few,TGTGCCAGCAGCAATGGACAGGGTAGGAATGAGCAGTTCTTC,CASSNGQGRNEQFF
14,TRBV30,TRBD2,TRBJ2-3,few,TGTGCCTGGACTCGGGGAGGGGAGACAGATACGCAGTATTTT,CAWTRGGETDTQYF
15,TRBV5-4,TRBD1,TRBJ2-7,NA,TGTGCCAGCAGCTTGGAGGGACAGGGGTTCCACGAGCAGTACTTC,CASSLEGQGFHEQYF
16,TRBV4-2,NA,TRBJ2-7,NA,TGTGCCAGCAGCCAAGATCTTGGCCAGGGAGACTACGAGCAGTACTTC,CASSQDLGQGDYEQYF
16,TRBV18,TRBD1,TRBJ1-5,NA,TGTGCCAGCTCACCGGAGAGACAGGGATTCAATCAGCCCCAGCATTTT,CASSPERQGFNQPQHF